This passage covers 9 T cell receptor beta chains from one sample sequenced in a study of T cells in Graves' hyperthyroidism and ophthalmopathy. Amplification yielded TCR beta CDR3 regions, with RNA transcripts as the source. Initially, a first-round RT-PCR of the TCR CDR3 employed the HTBI primer set. TCRdb re-analysed the multiplex PCR reads in MiXCR, keeping a single row per CDR3 protein. The repertoire has hundreds of thousands of distinct CDR3 sequences, roughly 18% of them found once; the top ten carry just under 40%. Sequencing was performed on blood. Every receptor here comes from a man aged 50 or older with Graves' ophthalmopathy.

The CDR3 DNA follows: TGTGCCACCAGCAGACCCCCCTCGACAGGGCACACTGAAGCTTTCTTT. As protein: CATSRPPSTGHTEAFF. The V and J genes are TRBV15 and TRBJ1-1; 7 nucleotides line up with TRBD1. The V segment lost 2 bases and the J segment 3 bases; nucleotides outside the gene matches: 9. CDR1 and CDR2 from the germline V gene are LNHNV and YYDKDF (reference sequence). This CDR3 has 16 residues.

V gene TRBV7-9 combines with J gene TRBJ2-2; D perhaps matches TRBD1 (5 bases). Trimming took 5 bases from V and 4 from J, leaving 14 bases between them. The CDR3 covers 15 residues. Germline CDR1 reads SEHNR; CDR2 reads FQNEAQ (reference sequence). CDR3 residues: CASSHSGIGTGELFF. CDR3 in DNA: TGTGCCAGCAGCCACTCAGGGATTGGCACCGGGGAGCTGTTTTTT.

The table lists this clonotype with a few counts. The chain is built from TRBV7-8 and TRBJ2-6; tentatively, D is TRBD2 (6 bases). Trimming removed 2 bases from V and 3 bases from J, with 17 bases in between. The CDR3 runs 18 residues. The V gene's germline CDR1 is SGHVS and CDR2 FQNEAQ. The CDR3 sequence: CASSLLVAGSSGANVLTF. CDR3 in DNA: TGTGCCAGCAGCTTACTAGTCGCGGGATCTAGTGGGGCCAACGTCCTGACTTTC.

This clonotype appeared many times. This rearrangement joins TRBV7-3 to TRBJ2-1; TRBD2 aligns across 11 bases. The CDR3 loop spans 14 amino acids. After removal of 3 bases from V and 8 bases from J, the junction contained 3 bases not matched to a gene. Germline assignment: CDR1 SGHTA and CDR2 FQGTGA. The CDR3 loop is CASSLTSGMDEQFF. The CDR3 DNA is TGTGCCAGCAGCTTGACTAGCGGGATGGATGAGCAGTTCTTC.

This clonotype appeared many times. The chain joins TRBV5-6 to TRBJ2-1; D uncertain. Germline V gives CDR1 SGHDT, CDR2 YYEEEE. The CDR3 sequence is 15 residues long. Trimming pared 1 base from V and 7 bases from J, leaving 15 bases between. The chain's CDR3 is CASSLYSWGENEQFF. The CDR3 nucleotides are TGTGCCAGCAGCTTGTATAGCTGGGGTGAGAATGAGCAGTTCTTC.

This rearrangement joins TRBV18 to TRBJ1-1; D is possibly TRBD1 (5 bases). V shed 5 bases and J shed 3 bases, with 10 bases lying between them. Per germline, CDR1 KGHSH and CDR2 LQKENI. The CDR3 contains 13 residues. The CDR3 DNA is TGTGCCAGCTCAGGGGCAGCCGACACTGAAGCTTTCTTT. This translates into CASSGAADTEAFF. Full variable domain (outside the CDR3, taken from reference TRBV18 and TRBJ1-1): NAGVMQNPRHLVRRRGQEARLRCSPMKGHSHVYWYRQLPEEGLKFMVYLQKENIIDESGMPKERFSAEFPKEGPSILRIQQVVRGDSAAYFCASSGAADTEAFFGQGTRLTVV.

This clonotype showed up just a few times. The chain carries TRBV18 and TRBJ1-1; 8 nucleotides align to TRBD1. V gave up 3 bases and J gave up 1 base; unmatched junction bases: 1. This CDR3 has 14 residues. Looked up from germline, CDR1 is KGHSH and CDR2 is LQKENI. The CDR3 spells CASSPTGENTEAFF. CDR3 in DNA: TGTGCCAGCTCACCGACAGGGGAGAACACTGAAGCTTTCTTT.

This clonotype has only a few counts. The chain has TRBV18 and TRBJ1-1; 9 positions match TRBD1. This CDR3 has 15 amino acids. CDR1 KGHSH and CDR2 LQKENI come from the germline V gene. Unmatched junction bases numbered 3, after V lost 0 bases and J lost 4 bases. The CDR3 DNA follows: TGTGCCAGCTCACCACCCTTGACAGGGGGCACTGAAGCTTTCTTT. Protein product: CASSPPLTGGTEAFF.

The gene calls are TRBV7-3 and TRBJ1-2; no clear D gene. V was trimmed by 1 base and J by 0 bases, leaving 6 bases between them. CDR3 size: 14 residues. Germline V gene data show CDR1 as SGHTA and CDR2 as FQGTGA. For the CDR3, the DNA is TGTGCCAGCAGCTTAAACGGCGCTAACTATGGCTACACCTTC. Translating it yields CASSLNGANYGYTF.